Listed below are T cell receptor beta chains from one sample, sequenced in a study of T cell responses to AZD1222 COVID-19 vaccine. Sequencing was performed with immunoSEQ multiplex PCR; in TCRdb, only in-frame clones are kept and a portion is missing. The sample carries about 90,000 clones, 65% to 90% recorded once. Sequenced material: peripheral blood, taken on day 0 of AZD1222 vaccination. These receptors originate from an adult in good health. The CDR3 runs from the conserved cysteine through the conserved F or W. D genes are given only for firm matches. Clone size, where shown, is once, few, many, or a class for clones that have expanded.

V	size	J	D	CDR3	DNA
TRBV7-9	.	TRBJ2-3	TRBD2	CASSPGAGGQGDTQYF	TGTGCCAGCTCGCCCGGGGCGGGAGGGCAAGGAGATACGCAGTATTTT
TRBV6-6	.	TRBJ1-4	.	CASSYTRWNEKLFF	TGTGCCAGCAGTTATACCAGGTGGAACGAAAAACTGTTTTTT
TRBV19	.	TRBJ2-7	TRBD1	CASSIWGTGPYEQYF	TGTGCCAGTAGTATATGGGGGACAGGACCCTACGAGCAGTACTTC
TRBV4-3	.	TRBJ2-1	.	CASSRTGSSLFF	TGCGCCAGCAGCAGGACCGGGAGTTCGCTTTTCTTC
TRBV5-1	.	TRBJ1-3	.	CASSLAFGEYSGNTIYF	TGCGCCAGCAGCTTGGCTTTTGGGGAATACTCTGGAAACACCATATATTTT
TRBV28	.	TRBJ1-5	.	CASSTPGILGQPQHF	TGTGCCAGCAGTACGCCAGGGATCTTAGGTCAGCCCCAGCATTTT
TRBV7-2	.	TRBJ1-4	TRBD1	CASSARTGSNEKLFF	TGTGCCAGCAGCGCCCGGACAGGTTCTAATGAAAAACTGTTTTTT
TRBV28	few	TRBJ1-6	.	CASSIQVGNSPLHF	TGTGCCAGCAGTATTCAGGTGGGGAATTCACCCCTCCACTTT
TRBV28	once	TRBJ2-1	TRBD2	CASSPPGTSGSNEQFF	TGTGCCAGCAGTCCCCCCGGGACTAGCGGTTCGAATGAGCAGTTCTTC
TRBV28	.	TRBJ2-7	.	CASYGVYEQYF	TGTGCCAGCTACGGCGTCTACGAGCAGTACTTC
TRBV5-5	.	TRBJ2-5	.	CASSLAQETQYF	TGTGCCAGCAGCTTGGCCCAAGAGACCCAGTACTTC
TRBV5-4	once	TRBJ2-1	TRBD2	CASSSLTSGSPNEQFF	TGTGCCAGCAGCTCCCTGACTAGCGGGAGTCCTAATGAGCAGTTCTTC
TRBV29-1	once	TRBJ2-7	.	CSVEKGSSYEQYF	TGCAGCGTTGAAAAAGGTAGTTCCTACGAGCAGTACTTC
TRBV11-3	.	TRBJ2-3	.	CASSLDGRDTQYF	TGTGCCAGCAGCTTAGACGGGCGAGATACGCAGTATTTT
TRBV9	few	TRBJ1-3	TRBD1	CASSVGLRDSLRSGNTIYF	TGTGCCAGCAGCGTAGGACTCCGGGACAGCCTACGCTCTGGAAACACCATATATTTT
TRBV7-9	.	TRBJ1-1	.	CASSPQGRATEAFF	TGTGCCAGCAGCCCCCAGGGGAGAGCCACTGAAGCTTTCTTT
TRBV27	few	TRBJ2-2	.	CASSLGGHTGELFF	TGTGCCAGCAGTTTAGGGGGTCACACCGGGGAGCTGTTTTTT
TRBV6-2/TRBV6-3	.	TRBJ2-1	.	CASSYEADTGYNEQFF	TGTGCCAGCAGTTATGAGGCCGACACGGGGTACAATGAGCAGTTCTTC
TRBV28	few	TRBJ1-6	TRBD1	CASSLTGPLNSPLHF	TGTGCCAGCAGCCTGACAGGGCCGCTAAATTCACCCCTCCACTTT
TRBV9	.	TRBJ2-1	TRBD2	CASSVLAGLAINEQFF	TGTGCCAGCAGCGTCCTTGCGGGACTAGCCATCAATGAGCAGTTCTTC
TRBV27	.	TRBJ2-3	.	CASSLGVWSDTQYF	TGTGCCAGCAGTTTAGGTGTATGGTCAGATACGCAGTATTTT
TRBV10-3	.	TRBJ2-7	.	CAISEKTGASYEQYF	TGTGCCATCAGTGAAAAAACGGGAGCCTCCTACGAGCAGTACTTC
TRBV7-9	.	TRBJ1-5	.	CASSLLAQGGNQPQHF	TGTGCCAGCAGCTTACTCGCTCAAGGGGGCAATCAGCCCCAGCATTTT
TRBV6-2/TRBV6-3	once	TRBJ2-3	TRBD1	CASGLPPGQGTDTQYF	TGTGCCAGCGGCCTCCCCCCGGGACAGGGGACAGATACGCAGTATTTT
TRBV28	few	TRBJ1-5	TRBD1	CASSFSGTVSHNQPQHF	TGTGCCAGCAGTTTTTCGGGGACAGTTTCTCACAATCAGCCCCAGCATTTT
TRBV6-5	.	TRBJ2-3	.	CAVTVGPRTDTQYF	TGTGCCGTAACGGTGGGACCCCGCACAGATACGCAGTATTTT
TRBV7-6	once	TRBJ2-5	.	CASSLFSGEETQYF	TGTGCCAGCAGCTTATTTAGCGGTGAAGAGACCCAGTACTTC
TRBV6-2/TRBV6-3	.	TRBJ1-4	.	CASSSGGASDEKLFF	TGTGCCAGCAGTTCCGGAGGGGCGTCTGACGAAAAACTGTTTTTT
TRBV7-2	.	TRBJ2-7	TRBD2	CASSLVGLADVYEQYF	TGTGCCAGCAGCTTAGTCGGACTAGCGGATGTCTACGAGCAGTACTTC
TRBV2	.	TRBJ1-6	TRBD1	CASGRQGFDNSPLHF	TGTGCCAGCGGTAGACAGGGGTTTGATAATTCACCCCTCCACTTT
TRBV5-1	.	TRBJ2-7	.	CASSFHRTENYEQYF	TGCGCCAGCAGTTTCCACCGGACAGAAAACTACGAGCAGTACTTC
TRBV4-2	few	TRBJ2-6	.	CASSQDQGTGSGANVLTF	TGTGCCAGCAGCCAAGATCAGGGGACTGGCTCTGGGGCCAACGTCCTGACTTTC
TRBV5-1	.	TRBJ2-1	TRBD2	CASSFEIAGVNEQFF	TGCGCCAGCAGCTTCGAGATAGCGGGAGTCAATGAGCAGTTCTTC
TRBV28	.	TRBJ2-2	.	CASSLGGARELFF	TGTGCCAGCAGTCTTGGGGGTGCGCGGGAGCTGTTTTTT
TRBV28	.	TRBJ1-2	TRBD1	CASSFGQGYYGYTF	TGTGCCAGCAGTTTCGGACAGGGCTACTATGGCTACACCTTC
TRBV6-5	.	TRBJ1-2	.	CASSYRDGYGYTF	TGTGCCAGCAGTTACAGGGACGGGTATGGCTACACCTTC
TRBV5-1	once	TRBJ1-1	.	CASSLSTGGTEAFF	TGCGCCAGCAGCTTAAGTACCGGGGGCACTGAAGCTTTCTTT
TRBV3-1/TRBV3-2	.	TRBJ2-3	.	CASRTGWGTDTQYF	TGTGCCAGCAGGACGGGATGGGGCACAGATACGCAGTATTTT
TRBV18	.	TRBJ2-5	.	CASSPLLQETQYF	TGTGCCAGCTCACCACTCCTTCAAGAGACCCAGTACTTC
TRBV6-5	.	TRBJ2-1	TRBD2	CASVTGTSGYNEQFF	TGTGCCAGCGTTACCGGGACTAGTGGGTACAATGAGCAGTTCTTC
TRBV4-2	.	TRBJ2-3	TRBD2	CASSQEAGGLEDTQYF	TGTGCCAGCAGCCAAGAAGCGGGAGGCCTGGAAGATACGCAGTATTTT
TRBV6-5	.	TRBJ2-3	.	CASSTHRVGRDTQYF	TGTGCCAGCAGTACCCATAGAGTCGGACGGGATACGCAGTATTTT
TRBV11-2	.	TRBJ1-4	TRBD1	CASSLNRGTGELFF	TGTGCCAGCAGCTTAAACCGGGGAACAGGGGAACTGTTTTTT
TRBV18	.	TRBJ2-7	.	CASSYQVEQYF	TGTGCCAGCTCATACCAAGTCGAGCAGTACTTC
TRBV29-1	.	TRBJ2-1	.	CSVEEAEAPGQFF	TGCAGCGTGGAGGAGGCAGAAGCTCCTGGGCAGTTCTTC
TRBV7-9	.	TRBJ2-1	TRBD2	CASSDLAGYEFF	TGTGCCAGCAGCGATCTAGCGGGATACGAGTTCTTC
TRBV7-2	.	TRBJ1-5	.	CASSRGEDQPQHF	TGTGCCAGCAGTCGGGGGGAGGATCAGCCCCAGCATTTT
TRBV7-9	.	TRBJ2-7	TRBD2	CASSSTRAGVGEQYF	TGTGCCAGCAGCTCGACTAGAGCGGGAGTAGGCGAGCAGTACTTC
TRBV5-4	.	TRBJ1-1	.	CASSLDYTEAFF	TGTGCCAGCAGCCTCGATTACACTGAAGCTTTCTTT
TRBV4-1	.	TRBJ1-2	.	CASSQAAGFYGYTF	TGCGCCAGCAGCCAAGCGGCGGGGTTCTATGGCTACACCTTC